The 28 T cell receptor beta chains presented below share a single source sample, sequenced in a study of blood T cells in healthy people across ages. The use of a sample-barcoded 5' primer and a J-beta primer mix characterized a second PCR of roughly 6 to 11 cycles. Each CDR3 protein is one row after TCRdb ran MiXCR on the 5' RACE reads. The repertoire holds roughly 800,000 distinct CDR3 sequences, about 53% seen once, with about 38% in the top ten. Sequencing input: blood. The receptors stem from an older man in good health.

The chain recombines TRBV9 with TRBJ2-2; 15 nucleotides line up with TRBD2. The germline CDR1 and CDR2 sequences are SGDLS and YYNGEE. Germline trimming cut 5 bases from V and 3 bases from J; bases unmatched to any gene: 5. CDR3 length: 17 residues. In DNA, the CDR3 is TGTGCCAGCAGACCCGGACTAGCGGGGGGGGACACCGGGGAGCTGTTTTTT. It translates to CASRPGLAGGDTGELFF.

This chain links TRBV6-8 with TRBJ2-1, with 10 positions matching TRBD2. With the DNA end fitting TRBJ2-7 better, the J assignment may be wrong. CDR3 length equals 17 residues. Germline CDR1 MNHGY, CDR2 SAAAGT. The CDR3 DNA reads TGTGCCAGCAGTTTCTGGGGACTAGCGAACTCCTACAATGAGCAGTACTTC. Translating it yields CASSFWGLANSYNEQYF.

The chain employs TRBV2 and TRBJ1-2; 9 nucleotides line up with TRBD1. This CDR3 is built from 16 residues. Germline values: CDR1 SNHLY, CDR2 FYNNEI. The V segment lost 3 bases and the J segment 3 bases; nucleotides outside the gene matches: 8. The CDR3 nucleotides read TGTGCCAGCAGTGATATTCGGGACAGGGTTGACTATGGCTACACCTTC. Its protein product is CASSDIRDRVDYGYTF.

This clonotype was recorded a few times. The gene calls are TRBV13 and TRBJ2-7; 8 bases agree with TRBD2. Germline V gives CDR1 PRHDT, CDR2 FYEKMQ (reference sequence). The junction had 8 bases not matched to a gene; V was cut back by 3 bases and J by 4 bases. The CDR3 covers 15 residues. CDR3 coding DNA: TGTGCCAGCAGCTTTAGCGGGGTAGTTTCTTACGAGCAGTACTTC. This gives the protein CASSFSGVVSYEQYF. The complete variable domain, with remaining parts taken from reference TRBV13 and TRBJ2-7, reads AAGVIQSPRHLIKEKRETATLKCYPIPRHDTVYWYQQGPGQDPQFLISFYEKMQSDKGSIPDRFSAQQFSDYHSELNMSSLELGDSALYFCASSFSGVVSYEQYFGPGTRLTVT.

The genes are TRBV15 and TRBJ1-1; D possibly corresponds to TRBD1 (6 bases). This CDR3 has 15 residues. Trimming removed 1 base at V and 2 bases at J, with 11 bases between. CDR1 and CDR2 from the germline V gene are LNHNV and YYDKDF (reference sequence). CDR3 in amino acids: CATSRARGRNTEAFF. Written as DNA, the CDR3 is TGTGCCACCAGCAGAGCCCGGGGGCGAAACACTGAAGCTTTCTTT.

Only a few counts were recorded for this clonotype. The CDR3 coding sequence is TGTGCCAGCAGCCCCCAAGTGGGAGGGGCTGGGGCCAACGTCCTGACTTTC. It is translated as CASSPQVGGAGANVLTF. The V gene is TRBV9, the J gene TRBJ2-6; 7 bases align to TRBD2. Trimming cost V 4 bases and J 2 bases; bases outside gene matches: 9. The CDR3 loop spans 17 amino acids. Germline V gives CDR1 SGDLS, CDR2 YYNGEE.

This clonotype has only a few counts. CDR3 DNA sequence: TGTGCCAGCAGTTTATTCCCTGGAATTGGTGTGTACGAGCAGTACTTC. Its protein product is CASSLFPGIGVYEQYF. This chain uses TRBV27 with TRBJ2-7, with D unclear. The CDR3 is 16 amino acids. Trimming removed 1 base from V and 4 bases from J, with 17 bases in between. Germline CDR1 MNHEY, CDR2 SMNVEV (reference sequence).

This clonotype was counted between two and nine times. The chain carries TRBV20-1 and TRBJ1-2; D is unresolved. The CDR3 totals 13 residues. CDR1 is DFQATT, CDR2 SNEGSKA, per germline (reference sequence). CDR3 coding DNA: TGCAGCGCAGCGGAGTTGACGAACTATGGCTACACCTTC. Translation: CSAAELTNYGYTF.

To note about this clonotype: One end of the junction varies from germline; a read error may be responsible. The CDR3 is CASSLWGAGNQETQYF. The CDR3 region has the DNA TGTGCCAGCAGCTTATGGGGAGCGGGGAACCAGGAGACCCAGTACTTC. The chain uses TRBV7-2 and TRBJ2-5, with 7 bases lining up with TRBD2. The CDR3 contains 16 residues. Germline V CDR1 and CDR2: SGHTA, FQGNSA. Complete variable domain (other parts from reference TRBV7-2 and TRBJ2-5): GAGVSQSPSNKVTEKGKDVELRCDPISGHTALYWYRQSLGQGLEFLIYFQGNSAPDKSGLPSDRFSAERTGGSVSTLTIQRTQQEDSAVYLCASSLWGAGNQETQYFGPGTRLLVL.

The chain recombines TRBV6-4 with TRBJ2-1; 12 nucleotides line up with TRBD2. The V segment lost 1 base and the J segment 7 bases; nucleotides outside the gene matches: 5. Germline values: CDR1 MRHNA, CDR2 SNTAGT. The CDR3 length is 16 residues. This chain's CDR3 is CASSDWSGTSGNEQFF. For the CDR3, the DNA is TGTGCCAGCAGTGACTGGTCTGGGACTAGCGGGAATGAGCAGTTCTTC.

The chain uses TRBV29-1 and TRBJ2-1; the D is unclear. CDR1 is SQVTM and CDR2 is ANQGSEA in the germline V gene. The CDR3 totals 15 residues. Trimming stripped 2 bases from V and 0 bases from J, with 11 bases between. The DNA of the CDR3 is TGCAGCGTTGAAATATCCGATGGCTCCTACAATGAGCAGTTCTTC. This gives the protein CSVEISDGSYNEQFF.

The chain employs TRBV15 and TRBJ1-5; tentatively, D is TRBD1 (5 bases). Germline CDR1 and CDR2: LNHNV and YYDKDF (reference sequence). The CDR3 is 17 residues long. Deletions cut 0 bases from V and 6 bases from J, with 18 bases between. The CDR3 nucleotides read TGTGCCACCAGCAGAGAGGTCGGCAGGGTCGATTTTCAGCCCCAGCATTTT. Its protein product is CATSREVGRVDFQPQHF.

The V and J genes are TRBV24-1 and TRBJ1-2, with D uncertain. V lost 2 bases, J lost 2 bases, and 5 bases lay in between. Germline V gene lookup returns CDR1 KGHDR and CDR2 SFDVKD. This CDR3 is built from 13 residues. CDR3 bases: TGTGCCACCAGTGATTCGGGAAACTATGGCTACACCTTC. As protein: CATSDSGNYGYTF.

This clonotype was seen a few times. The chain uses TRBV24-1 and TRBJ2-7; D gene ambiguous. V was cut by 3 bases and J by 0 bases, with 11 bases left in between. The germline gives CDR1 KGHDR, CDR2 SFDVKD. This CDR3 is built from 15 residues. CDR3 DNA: TGTGCCACCAGTGATGGCCCTTCGGGCTCCTACGAGCAGTACTTC. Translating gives CATSDGPSGSYEQYF.

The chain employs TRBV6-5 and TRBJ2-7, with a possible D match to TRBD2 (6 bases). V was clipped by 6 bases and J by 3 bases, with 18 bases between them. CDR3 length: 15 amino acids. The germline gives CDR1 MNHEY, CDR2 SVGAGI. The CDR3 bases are TGTGCCAGCAGAAAAGCGGGCGGCCGGGACTACGAGCAGTACTTC. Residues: CASRKAGGRDYEQYF.

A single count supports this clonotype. CDR3 sequence reads: CSARLDRDNQPQHF. In nucleotides, the CDR3 is TGCAGTGCCCGTTTGGACAGGGACAATCAGCCCCAGCATTTT. The chain recombines TRBV20-1 with TRBJ1-5; 8 nucleotides agree with TRBD1. Germline V gene sequence: CDR1 DFQATT, CDR2 SNEGSKA (reference sequence). The CDR3 runs to 14 residues. V was pared by 6 bases and J by 3 bases, with 7 bases of the junction left unmatched.

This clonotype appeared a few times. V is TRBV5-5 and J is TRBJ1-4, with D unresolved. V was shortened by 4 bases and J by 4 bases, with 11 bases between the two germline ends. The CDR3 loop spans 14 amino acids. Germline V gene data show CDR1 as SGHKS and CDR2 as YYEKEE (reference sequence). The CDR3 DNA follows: TGTGCCAGCAGCATCACACTGGATAATGAAAAACTGTTTTTT. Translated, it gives CASSITLDNEKLFF.

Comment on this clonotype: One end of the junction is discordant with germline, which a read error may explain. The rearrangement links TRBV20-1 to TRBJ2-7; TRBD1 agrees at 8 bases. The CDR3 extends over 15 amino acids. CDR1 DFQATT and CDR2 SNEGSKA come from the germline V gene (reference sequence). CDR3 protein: CSARDTGQDSHEQYF. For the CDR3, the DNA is TGCAGTGCTAGAGACACGGGACAGGACTCCCACGAGCAGTACTTC.

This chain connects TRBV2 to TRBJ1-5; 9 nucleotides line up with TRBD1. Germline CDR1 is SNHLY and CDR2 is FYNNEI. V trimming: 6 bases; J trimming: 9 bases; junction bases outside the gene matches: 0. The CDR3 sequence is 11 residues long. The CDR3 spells CASRDRGPQHF. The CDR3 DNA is TGTGCCAGCAGGGACAGGGGGCCCCAGCATTTT.

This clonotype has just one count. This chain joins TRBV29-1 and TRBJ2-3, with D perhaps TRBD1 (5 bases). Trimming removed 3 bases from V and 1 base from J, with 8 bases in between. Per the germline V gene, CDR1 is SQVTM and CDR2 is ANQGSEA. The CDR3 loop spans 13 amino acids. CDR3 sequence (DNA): TGCAGCGTTGACAGGGAACGCACAGATACGCAGTATTTT. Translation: CSVDRERTDTQYF.

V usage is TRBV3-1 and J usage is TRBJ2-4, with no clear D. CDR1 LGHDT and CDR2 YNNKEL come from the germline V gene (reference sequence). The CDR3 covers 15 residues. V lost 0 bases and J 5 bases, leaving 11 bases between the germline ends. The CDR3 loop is CASSQEIGVQNIQYF. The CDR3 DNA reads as TGTGCCAGCAGCCAAGAGATTGGAGTACAAAACATTCAGTACTTC.

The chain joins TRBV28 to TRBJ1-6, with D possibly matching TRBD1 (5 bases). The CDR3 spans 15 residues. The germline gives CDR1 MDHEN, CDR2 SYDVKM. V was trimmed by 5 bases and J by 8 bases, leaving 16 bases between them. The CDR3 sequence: CASSPGPTLYSPLHF. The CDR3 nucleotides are TGTGCCAGCAGTCCGGGGCCAACACTCTATTCACCCCTCCACTTT.

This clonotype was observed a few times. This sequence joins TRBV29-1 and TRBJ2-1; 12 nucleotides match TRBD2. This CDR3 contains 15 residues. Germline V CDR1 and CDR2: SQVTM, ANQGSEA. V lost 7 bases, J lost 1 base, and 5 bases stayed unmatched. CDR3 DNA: TGCAGCGAATCTAGCGGGGGGGGTTCCTACAATGAGCAGTTCTTC. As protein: CSESSGGGSYNEQFF.

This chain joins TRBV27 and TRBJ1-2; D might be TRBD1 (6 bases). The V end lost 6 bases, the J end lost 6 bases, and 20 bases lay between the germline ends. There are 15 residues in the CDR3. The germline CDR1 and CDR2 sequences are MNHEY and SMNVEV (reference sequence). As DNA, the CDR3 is TGTGCCAGCAGGAGCCTAGGGGGACGATCGCATGGCTACACCTTC. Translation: CASRSLGGRSHGYTF.

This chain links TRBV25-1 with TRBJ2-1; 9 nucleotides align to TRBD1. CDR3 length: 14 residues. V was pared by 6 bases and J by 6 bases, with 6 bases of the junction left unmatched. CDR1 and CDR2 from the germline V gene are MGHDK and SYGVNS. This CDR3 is CASREQGAGNEQFF. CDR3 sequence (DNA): TGTGCCAGCAGGGAACAGGGGGCCGGCAATGAGCAGTTCTTC.

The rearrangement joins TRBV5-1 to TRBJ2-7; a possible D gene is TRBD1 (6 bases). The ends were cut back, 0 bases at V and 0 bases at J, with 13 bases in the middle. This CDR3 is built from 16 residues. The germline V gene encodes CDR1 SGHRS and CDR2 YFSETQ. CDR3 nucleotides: TGCGCCAGCAGCTTGGGAGGCAGGGGCAACTCCTACGAGCAGTACTTC. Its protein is CASSLGGRGNSYEQYF.

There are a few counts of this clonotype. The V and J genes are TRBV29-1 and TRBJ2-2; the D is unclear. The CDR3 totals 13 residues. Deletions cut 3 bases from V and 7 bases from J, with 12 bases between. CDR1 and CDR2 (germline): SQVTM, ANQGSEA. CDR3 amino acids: CSVEVSLSGELFF. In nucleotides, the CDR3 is TGCAGCGTTGAGGTCTCCCTCAGCGGGGAGCTGTTTTTT.

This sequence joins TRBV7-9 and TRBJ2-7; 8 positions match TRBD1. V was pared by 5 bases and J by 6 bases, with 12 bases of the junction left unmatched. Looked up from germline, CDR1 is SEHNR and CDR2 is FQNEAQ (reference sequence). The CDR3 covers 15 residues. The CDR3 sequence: CASSPPGQASAEQYF. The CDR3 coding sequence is TGTGCCAGCAGCCCGCCGGGACAGGCTTCTGCCGAGCAGTACTTC.